This T cell receptor beta chain appears in the sequencing data of a study of molecular identifiers for immune sequencing clone quantification. Study summary: Naive CD8 RNA (roughly 20,000 or 100,000 cells) was divided into five aliquots, with four sequenced.

This clonotype is judged medium-sized. CDR3 size: 14 residues. The V gene end was trimmed by 1 base and the J gene end by 5 bases; junction bases not matched to a gene: 3. CDR1 is LGHNA and CDR2 is YSLEER in the germline V gene. CD8+CD4-CCR7+CD45RA+ sorting gave the naive CD8 T cells. Library preparation followed earlier protocols using designated TCR primers. From the PCR reads, TCRdb called clonotypes with MiXCR, one entry per CDR3 protein. The sample consists of about 10,000 distinct CDR3 sequences, about a fifth of them appearing once. The specimen was naive CD8+ T cells from blood, with Jurkat cell RNA spiked in. Subset meaning: FACS-sorted CD8+CD4-CCR7+CD45RA+ naive T cells. The sequence was collected from a human donor in good health. Some libraries in this study had Jurkat cell RNA spiked in. This chain uses TRBV4-3 with TRBJ1-2, with 8 bases fitting TRBD1. CDR3 protein: CASSQVQGGYGYTF. The CDR3 DNA follows: TGCGCCAGCAGCCAAGTACAGGGGGGGTATGGCTACACCTTC.